This T cell receptor (beta chain) came from a study of T-cell memory formation after mild COVID-19. V lost 5 bases and J lost 6, with 30 bases in between. CDR3 size: 19 residues. This clonotype was recorded a few times. TCRdb re-analysed the 5' RACE reads in MiXCR, keeping a single row per CDR3 protein. The sample includes hundreds of thousands of distinct CDR3 sequences, around a sixth seen only once; the top ten take roughly 12%. The clonotype originates from an adult woman who had mild COVID-19 (a few samples of this study predate the infection). Cell type and time point are not known. Sequenced input: PBMCs or a T cell subset sorted from them (not recorded which). The V and J genes are TRBV12-3 or TRBV12-4 and TRBJ2-3, with D perhaps matching TRBD2 (5 bases). The CDR3 reads CASSPSRARLLFRVDTQYF. CDR3 nucleotides: TGTGCCAGCAGTCCCTCGAGGGCTAGACTCCTTTTCCGGGTGGATACGCAGTATTTT.